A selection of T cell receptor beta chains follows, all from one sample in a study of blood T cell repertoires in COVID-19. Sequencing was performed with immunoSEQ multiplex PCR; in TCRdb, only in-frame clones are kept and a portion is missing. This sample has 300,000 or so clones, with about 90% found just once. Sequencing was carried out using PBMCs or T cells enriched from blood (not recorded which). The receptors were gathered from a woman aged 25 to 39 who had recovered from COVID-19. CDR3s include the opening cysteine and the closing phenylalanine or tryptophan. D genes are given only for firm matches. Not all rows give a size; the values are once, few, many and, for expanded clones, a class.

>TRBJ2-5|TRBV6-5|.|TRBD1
TGTGCCAGCAGCCTCGAGGCCAGGGGGCAAGAGACCCAGTACTTC
CASSLEARGQETQYF
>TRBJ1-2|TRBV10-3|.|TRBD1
TGTGCCATCAGTGAATGGACACGCGGGTCAGGGGGCGTCTATGGCTACACCTTC
CAISEWTRGSGGVYGYTF
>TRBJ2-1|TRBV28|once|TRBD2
TGTGCCAGCAGTTTTCGGGGGGTCTCCTACAATGAGCAGTTCTTC
CASSFRGVSYNEQFF
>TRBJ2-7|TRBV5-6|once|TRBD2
TGTGCCAGCAGCGAGATCGGGACTAGGGTTAGCCACGAGCAGTACTTC
CASSEIGTRVSHEQYF
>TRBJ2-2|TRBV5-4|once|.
TGTGCCAGCACCTTAAGACCCGGTGCGGGAAAGGGGGAGCTGTTTTTT
CASTLRPGAGKGELFF
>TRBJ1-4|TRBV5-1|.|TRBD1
TGCGCCAGCAGCCGGACAGGGGGGAATGAAAAACTGTTTTTT
CASSRTGGNEKLFF
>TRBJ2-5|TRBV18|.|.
TGTGCCAGCTCCCCAGACTACACCGAGACCCAGTACTTC
CASSPDYTETQYF
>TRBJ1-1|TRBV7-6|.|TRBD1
TGTGCCAGCAGCTCTTCCGCCTCAGGGGGGAGGACTGAAGCTTTCTTT
CASSSSASGGRTEAFF
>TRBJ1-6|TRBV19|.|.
TGTGCCAGTAGTATTGGGACAAGCACAAATTCACCCCTCCACTTT
CASSIGTSTNSPLHF
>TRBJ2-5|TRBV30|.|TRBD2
TGTGCCTGGGAAAAGGGACTAGCGGACCAAGAGACCCAGTACTTC
CAWEKGLADQETQYF
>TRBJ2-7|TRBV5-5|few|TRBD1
TGTGCCAGCAGAGCGCCGGGACAGAGCTCCTACGAGCAGTACTTC
CASRAPGQSSYEQYF
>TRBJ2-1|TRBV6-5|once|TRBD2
TGTGCCAGTGACCTAGCGGGGATCGCCTACAATGAGCAGTTCTTC
CASDLAGIAYNEQFF
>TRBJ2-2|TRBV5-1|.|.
TGCGCCAGCAGTAAGCAGGAGGGTGCCGGGGAGCTGTTTTTT
CASSKQEGAGELFF
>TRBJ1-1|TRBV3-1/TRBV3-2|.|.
TGTGCCAGCAGCCAAGGGACAGAAGCTTTCTTT
CASSQGTEAFF
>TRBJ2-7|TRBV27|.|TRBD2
TGTGCCAGCAGTTTAGCGGGGGGGTTCTACGAGCAGTACTTC
CASSLAGGFYEQYF
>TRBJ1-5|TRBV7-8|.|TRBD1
TGTGCCAGCAGCTTCCGGGACAGGCCAAATCAGCCCCAGCATTTT
CASSFRDRPNQPQHF
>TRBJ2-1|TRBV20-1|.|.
TGCAGTGCCAATTACAATGAGCAGTTCTTC
CSANYNEQFF
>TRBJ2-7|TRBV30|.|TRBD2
TGTGCCCTGAACAAGCGGGGGAGCCCCTACGAGCAGTACTTC
CALNKRGSPYEQYF
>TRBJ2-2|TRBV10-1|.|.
TGCGCCAGCAGCAGGGACTCAGCGAACACCGGGGAGCTGTTTTTT
CASSRDSANTGELFF
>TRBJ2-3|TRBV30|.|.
TGTGCCTGGAGGGAGAATGGGTTTAGCACAGATACGCAGTATTTT
CAWRENGFSTDTQYF
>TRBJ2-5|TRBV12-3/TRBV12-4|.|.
TGTGCCAGCAGCCGCGGAGGGACCGAGACCCAGTACTTC
CASSRGGTETQYF
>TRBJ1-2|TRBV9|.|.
TGTGCCAGCAGCGCGGACATGGATGGCTACACCTTC
CASSADMDGYTF
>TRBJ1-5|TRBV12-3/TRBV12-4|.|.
TGTGCCAGCAGTTCCGGGGGTCAGCCCCAGCATTTT
CASSSGGQPQHF
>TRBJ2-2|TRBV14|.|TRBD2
TGTGCCAGCAGCCAAGGGTCAGCGGGGGGCACCGGGGAGCTGTTTTTT
CASSQGSAGGTGELFF
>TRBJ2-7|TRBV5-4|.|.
TGTGCCAGCAGCTTGGTTGGGGGGACTCGGAGCTACGAGCAGTACTTC
CASSLVGGTRSYEQYF
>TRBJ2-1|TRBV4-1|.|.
TGCGCCAGCAGCCAAGGCGTTTGGAATGAGCAGTTCTTC
CASSQGVWNEQFF
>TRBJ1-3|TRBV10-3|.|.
TGTGCCATCAGCAGGGATAAGAGAAACACCATATATTTT
CAISRDKRNTIYF
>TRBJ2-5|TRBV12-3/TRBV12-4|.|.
TGTGCCAGCAGTTTGAGCGGCCAAGAGACCCAGTACTTC
CASSLSGQETQYF
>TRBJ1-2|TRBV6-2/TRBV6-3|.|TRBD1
TGTGCCAGCAGTTACTCACCGACAGGGGGCTATTATGGCTACACCTTC
CASSYSPTGGYYGYTF
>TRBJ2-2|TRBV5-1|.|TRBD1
TGCGCCAGCAGCTTGGCCGAGACAGGGGAAACTTGGGTCACCGGGGAGCTGTTTTTT
CASSLAETGETWVTGELFF
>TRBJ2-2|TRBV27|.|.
TGTGCCAGCCGCCGGAGGGCGAAGGACACCGGGGAGCTGTTTTTT
CASRRRAKDTGELFF
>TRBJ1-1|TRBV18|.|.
TGTGCCAGCTCACGCGAAAGGGGCTTAAACACTGAAGCTTTCTTT
CASSRERGLNTEAFF
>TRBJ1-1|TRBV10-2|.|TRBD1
TGCGCCAGCAGTGATTCCGGACAGGGGAAGAGTGAAGCTTTCTTT
CASSDSGQGKSEAFF
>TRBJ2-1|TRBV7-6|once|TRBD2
TGTGCCAGCAGCTCACCCGGTGGACTAGCGGTATACAATGAGCAGTTCTTC
CASSSPGGLAVYNEQFF
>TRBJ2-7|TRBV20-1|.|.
TGCAGTGCAGCTCCCTACGAGCAGTACTTC
CSAAPYEQYF
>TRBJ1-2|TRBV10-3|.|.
TGTGCCATCAGTGAAGGGTTCGAGGGTGGCTACACCTTC
CAISEGFEGGYTF
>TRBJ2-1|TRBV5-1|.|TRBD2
TGCGCCAGCAGCTTGCATATGACTAGCGACTACAATGAGCAGTTCTTC
CASSLHMTSDYNEQFF
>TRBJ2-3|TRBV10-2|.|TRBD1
TGCGCCAGCTCGGAATTTGACAGGGAGAGCACAGATACGCAGTATTTT
CASSEFDRESTDTQYF
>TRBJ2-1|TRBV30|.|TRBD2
TGTGCCTGGAGCGTAGCGGGCCTAAACAATGAGCAGTTCTTC
CAWSVAGLNNEQFF
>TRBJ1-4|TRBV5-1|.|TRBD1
TGCGCCAGCAGCTCCGGACAGGATGATGAAAAACTGTTTTTT
CASSSGQDDEKLFF
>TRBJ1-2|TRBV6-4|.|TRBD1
TGTGCCAGCAGACTCGGACAGGGGGCTAACTATGGCTACACCTTC
CASRLGQGANYGYTF
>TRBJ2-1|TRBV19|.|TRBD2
TGTGCCAGTACCAACCGGGGGGGCAATGAGCAGTTCTTC
CASTNRGGNEQFF
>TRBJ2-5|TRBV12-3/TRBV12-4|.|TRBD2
TGTGCCAGCAGTTTATCGGGAGGCCAGTACTTC
CASSLSGGQYF
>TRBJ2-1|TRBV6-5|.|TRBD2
TGTGCCAGCAGTCACGGACTAGCGTACAATGAGCAGTTCTTC
CASSHGLAYNEQFF